The following is a T cell receptor (beta chain) sequence with its context. It has no known antigen specificity. Nothing much larger sits one base from this clone, and base qualities are not available. CDR3 length: 15 amino acids, cysteine to phenylalanine. Kept here is only the CDR3 DNA, which spans 45 bases and is read in frame from base 1. Sequences SGHNT (CDR1) and YENEEA (CDR2) are obtained from the germline V gene. V gives up 2 bases and J gives up 4 bases, and the segment between their germline ends measures 12 bases. The entry originates in a study of cytomegalovirus exposure and HLA in healthy donors (dated 2017 in TCRdb). With regard to the full study: According to an earlier analysis of around 600 of the donors, about 179 million T cells yielded some 110 million unique TCR beta sequences and around 280 Gb of sequence data. The genetic ancestry cluster associated with self-reported Caucasian donors included around four fifths of the roughly 400 genotyped donors. Approximately 310 gigabases of sequencing data and 75 million to 85 million unique TCR sequences made up an early release that covered some 640 HLA-typed donors. Roughly five DR-DQ haplotypes were treated as single units for association and clustering because of strong linkage in the cohort. Among some 410 genotyped donors of the cohort, an average of around 250,000 unique TCR beta nucleotide sequences was sequenced per donor, of which about 19% were non-productive. A later genetic analysis took genome-wide SNP genotypes for about 55% of the 666 donors and used that subset as a discovery cohort. A separate validation cohort of over 95 different subjects was used in addition to the approximately 700-subject first cohort. All discovery cohort repertoires had been generated using a single sequencing platform. To predict cytomegalovirus infection status, the study combined high-throughput TCR immunosequencing, statistical association of individual TCRs with disease status, and machine learning. The number of typed donors differed by locus: roughly 629-640 for A, B, C, DRB1 and DQB1; some 500 for DQA1; 600 to 610 for DPA1; and 450 to 480 for DPB1. The study aimed to test whether cataloging public T cell receptors could reveal signatures of past pathogen exposure. A later analysis re-examined previously published TCR beta repertoires from more than 650 donors and added high-resolution HLA genotyping to investigate patterns of TCR occurrence. The study used immunosequencing to profile the T cell repertoires of about 670 subjects and linked those repertoires to cytomegalovirus serostatus. Class I and class II HLA loci were covered by the typing at four-digit resolution. Alongside the repertoire data, information on donor age, sex, ethnicity and CMV serostatus was compiled. In an earlier analysis of several hundred of the donors, high-throughput TCR beta sequencing was used to judge whether each TCR beta V gene segment behaved as functional or pseudogenic. Rather than using new phenotypic data, the later analysis identified candidate immune exposures from TCR beta sequences and from how often those sequences occurred across donors. What the study reported, not specific to this receptor: Most TCR sequences were seen in very few donors, while some public TCRs were found in many individuals. Strong co-occurrence of HLA alleles, especially DR and DQ, made assigning TCR associations to individual alleles difficult. In both the original and validation cohorts, the classifier was reported to diagnose cytomegalovirus status with high specificity and sensitivity. Linkage disequilibrium might explain the correlated functional status among segregating V segments, but an unknown experimental factor could not be excluded. Presence/absence analyses assumed roughly uniform sequencing depth across donors, an assumption that may not hold. In the study, 164 TCR beta chains were listed as associated with cytomegalovirus. An earlier analysis of several hundred of the donors showed that most TCR beta V segments appeared in productive rearrangements either about 90% or about 30% of the time, which broadly matched IMGT annotations. This cohort had only TCR beta chains sequenced, and the lack of alpha or paired-chain data limited which features could be detected. In a later genetic analysis, fewer N-insertions in productive TCRs were reported among donors in an Asian-associated ancestry cluster than the 666-donor mean. A later analysis found that HLA-associated TCR beta chains were more clonally expanded and had lower generation probabilities than equally common non-associated chains. Specific HLA alleles were associated with roughly 17,000 TCR beta sequences at a false discovery rate of 0.05 in a later analysis. Because HLA typing was missing for some donors at each locus, association tests included only the typed subset. The authors suggested that the approach could potentially be extended to other disease states and immunological phenotypes. Most CMV-associated TCR beta chains appeared to be HLA-restricted in a later analysis, and the HLA associations seemed to be driven largely by CMV exposure. The sequencing pipeline was judged likely to have produced a cluster of highly shared sequence variants as a technical artifact. In vitro tests confirmed that a few of the cytomegalovirus-associated TCR beta chains recognize cytomegalovirus antigens. Over 15 rarely observed V segments, including chromosome 9 orphons, were excluded from the earlier analysis of a few hundred of the donors because counts were too low. V-gene and J-gene trimming of TCR beta chains was associated with a missense DCLRE1C variant in a later genetic analysis, and the association was replicated in an independent cohort. According to a later analysis, TCR association rates differed among HLA loci, with DRB1 alleles showing the most associated TCRs and HLA-C alleles showing the fewest. CMV serostatus was the only immune exposure information available for the cohort. A further reported finding was that TCR beta sequences accurately predicted the HLA-A and HLA-B alleles for most subjects in the first cohort. Several of the top co-occurrence clusters appeared to be linked to parvovirus B19, influenza, CMV and Epstein-Barr virus, according to a later analysis. Some IMGT-functional V segments, including TRBV6-2 and TRBV6-3, could not be distinguished by the 87-base-pair reads and were therefore excluded.

Library preparation used the immunoSEQ multiplex PCR assay. A mixture of 60 forward primers for TCR Vbeta segments and 13 reverse primers for TCR Jbeta segments was used in the multiplex PCR. The CDR3 region of rearranged TCR beta genes was amplified from genomic DNA with a multiplex PCR assay. The amplified TCR beta libraries were sequenced on the Illumina HiSeq System as 87-base-pair reads. Per the authors' processing: In a later analysis, roughly 80 million unique TCR beta chains were counted across the roughly 610 repertoires, and roughly 9.9 million of these chains were shared by at least two donors. Raw reads were error-corrected and collapsed into unique sequences with a nearest-neighbor algorithm that merged closely related sequences to remove PCR and sequencing errors. Alignment of CDR3 sequences to IMGT reference sequences was used to assign V, D and J gene segments. For a sequence to be retained, a match of at least six nucleotides was required to both a V gene segment and a J gene segment. Rearrangements were called productive when the CDR3 lacked stop codons and stayed in frame with V and J; all others were non-productive. Following IMGT convention, CDR3 was defined as the stretch from the second conserved V-encoded cysteine up to the conserved J-encoded phenylalanine. The earlier analysis of about 560 of the donors excluded any sequence lacking an unambiguous match to a single V gene segment. In an earlier analysis of several hundred of the donors, V segments were called functional above 56.7% productive rearrangements and were called segregating when the between-donor standard deviation exceeded 5%. To diagnose cytomegalovirus status from the catalog of TCR beta chain sequences, a statistical classification framework was built. In a later analysis, V and J genes were assigned by comparing TCR nucleotide sequences against IMGT/GENE-DB human TR gene sequences. Using the TCRdist pipeline, a later analysis assigned CDR3 sequences along with most-parsimonious VDJ recombination scenarios. In a later analysis, every TCR beta chain was defined by the combination of its CDR3 amino acid sequence and its V-gene family, and reads without a unique V-gene family were dropped. To address suspected cross-contamination and a sequencing artifact, a later analysis removed approximately 600 highly shared, low-generation-probability nucleotide sequences. In a later analysis, a clonal expansion index was calculated for each public chain from normalized within-repertoire ranks of inferred template counts. A later analysis computed generation probabilities with a VDJ recombination model fitted to out-of-frame rearrangements, and checked the results against IGoR. Hypergeometric tests were used in a later analysis to score TCR-TCR, TCR-HLA and TCR-CMV co-occurrence, with a repertoire-size bias correction applied to the TCR pairs. False discovery rates were estimated in a later analysis by permuting HLA or CMV assignments 20 times. In a later analysis, co-occurring TCRs were grouped using DBSCAN, and TCRdist sequence similarity was added for clustering within HLA-allele-positive subsets. For co-occurrence clustering, repertoires with fewer than 30,000 or more than 120,000 public chains were excluded, along with five or six repertoires with anomalous nucleotide sharing. In its TCRdb copy, this immuneACCESS table keeps in-frame sequences only and misses some clones. Where compared with another copy, unresolved V genes explain less than half of these, and the others have no known cause. D and trimming come from the DNA, and the V and J calls and clone size come from that table. The sample includes more than 95,000 clones, with about three quarters observed a single time. 0.95% to 1.4% of the sample comes from the top ten.

The cohort consisted of 600 to 750 healthy bone marrow donors. Cohort members were all nominally healthy when sampled, although unrecorded immune exposures were likely present. The donor was CMV seronegative and was included in the group of about 400 seronegative cohort members. A peripheral blood sample was provided by each donor, and peripheral blood mononuclear cells were used for TCR beta sequencing. The Qiagen DNeasy Blood Extraction Kit was used to extract genomic DNA from the blood cell samples. The specimen sequenced was PBMCs. Recombination linked TRBV11-3 to TRBJ1-3; possibly the D gene is TRBD1, per 5 matching bases. This clonotype was obtained from a woman in her twenties or thirties in good health and CMV-seronegative. The bases read TGTGCCAGCAGCTTATCTTCAGGGTTAGGAAACACCATATATTTT. It codes for CASSLSSGLGNTIYF.